The sequence of this T cell receptor beta chain was determined in a study of T cells in Graves' hyperthyroidism and ophthalmopathy. This clonotype was seen a few times. This CDR3 has 16 amino acids. Trimming cost V 4 bases and J 1 base; bases outside gene matches: 3. CDR1 is GTSNPN, CDR2 SVGIG, per germline (reference sequence). Amplification yielded TCR beta CDR3 regions, with RNA transcripts as the source. HTBI primers were the set used in a first-round RT-PCR of the TCR CDR3. Each CDR3 protein gets one entry after TCRdb re-called the multiplex PCR reads with MiXCR. This sample has roughly 380,000 distinct CDR3 sequences, with over 15% found just once. 10 ml fresh peripheral blood yielded the PBMCs.

Sequencing used blood. The chain is built from TRBV30 and TRBJ2-6, with 11 bases matching TRBD1. This sequence originates from a woman in her thirties or forties with Graves' ophthalmopathy. CDR3 protein: CAWKDRGLSGANVLTF. CDR3 in DNA: TGTGCCTGGAAGGACAGGGGGCTATCTGGGGCCAACGTCCTGACTTTC. The whole variable domain, filled in from reference TRBV30 and TRBJ2-6, reads SQTIHQWPATLVQPVGSPLSLECTVEGTSNPNLYWYRQAAGRGLQLLFYSVGIGQISSEVPQNLSASRPQDRQFILSSKKLLLSDSGFYLCAWKDRGLSGANVLTFGAGSRLTVL.